The T cell receptor (beta chain) described here comes from a study of T cells in Graves' hyperthyroidism and ophthalmopathy. Notes on the study in general: Before onset, by a median of around 6.1 months, the model predicted ophthalmopathy.

This clonotype was recorded many times. Its antigen is unknown. Amplified regions were TCR beta CDR3 sequences from RNA transcripts. The study used the HTBI primer set for a first-round RT-PCR of the TCR CDR3. MiXCR, applied by TCRdb to the multiplex PCR reads, yields one record per CDR3 protein. The sample shows about 610,000 distinct CDR3 sequences, 15% to 20% of them seen only once. CDR1 is SGHDT and CDR2 is YYEEEE in the germline V gene. The ends lost 4 bases at V and 3 bases at J; junction bases unmatched: 15. The CDR3 has 17 residues. This TCR was sampled from a woman aged 40-49 years with Graves' ophthalmopathy. The sequenced sample was blood. This chain links TRBV5-6 with TRBJ2-7; 8 bases align to TRBD1. This CDR3 is CASSLGSATGGHYEQYF. The CDR3 DNA reads as TGTGCCAGCAGCCTTGGCTCGGCTACAGGGGGGCACTACGAGCAGTACTTC.